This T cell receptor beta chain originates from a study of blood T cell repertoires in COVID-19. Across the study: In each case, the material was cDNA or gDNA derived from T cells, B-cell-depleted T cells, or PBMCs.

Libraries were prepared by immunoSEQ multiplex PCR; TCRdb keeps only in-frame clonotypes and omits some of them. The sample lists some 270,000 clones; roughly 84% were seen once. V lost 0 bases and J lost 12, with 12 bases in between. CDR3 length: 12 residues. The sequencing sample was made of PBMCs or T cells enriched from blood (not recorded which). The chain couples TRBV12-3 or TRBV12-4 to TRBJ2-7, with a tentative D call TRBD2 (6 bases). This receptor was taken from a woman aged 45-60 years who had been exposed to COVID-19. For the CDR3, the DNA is TGTGCCAGCAGTTTAGCGGGGGACTTATGGTACTTC. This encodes CASSLAGDLWYF.